This T cell receptor beta chain was captured by sequencing in a study of cytomegalovirus exposure and HLA in healthy donors. The PCR employed 60 Vbeta primers together with 13 Jbeta primers. Assay used: immunoSEQ multiplex PCR; TCRdb lists only in-frame clones, some missing. Of roughly 73,000 clones listed, around 84% are singletons. The CDR3 is made up of 17 amino acids. Germline V lookup: CDR1 MDHEN, CDR2 SYDVKM. V lost 4 bases, J lost 0 bases, and 16 bases lay in between. Study-wide findings and caveats: An analysis done earlier found most TCR beta V segments productive about 90% or about 30% of the time. Available immune exposure information was restricted to CMV serostatus only. With later analysis, a missense DCLRE1C variant became linked to TCR beta V- and J-gene trimming. In a later analysis, HLA-C alleles had the fewest associated TCRs, DRB1 alleles the most.

Remarks on this clone: Its cognate antigen is unknown.

Specimen: PBMCs. The genes are TRBV28 and TRBJ1-5; TRBD1 might be the D (5 bases). This TCR derives from a woman in her forties or fifties in good health and CMV-seronegative. CDR3 nucleotides: TGTGCCAGCAGTTCAAATCTCGGACACTTTAGCAATCAGCCCCAGCATTTT. It specifies CASSSNLGHFSNQPQHF.